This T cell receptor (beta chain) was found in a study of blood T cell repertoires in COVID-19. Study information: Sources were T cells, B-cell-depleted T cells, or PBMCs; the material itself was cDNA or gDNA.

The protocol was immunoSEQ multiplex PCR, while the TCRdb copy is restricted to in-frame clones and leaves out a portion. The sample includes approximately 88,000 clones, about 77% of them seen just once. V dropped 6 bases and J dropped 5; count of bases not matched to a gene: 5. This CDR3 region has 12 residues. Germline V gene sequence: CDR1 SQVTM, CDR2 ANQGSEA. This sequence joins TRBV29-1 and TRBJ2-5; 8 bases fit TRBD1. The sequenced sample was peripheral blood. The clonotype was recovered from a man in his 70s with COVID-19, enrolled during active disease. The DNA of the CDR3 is TGCAGCGTCCGTCGGGACAGGGAGACCCAGTACTTC. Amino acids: CSVRRDRETQYF.